These 8 T cell receptor beta chains were sequenced from one sample in a study of T cells in Graves' hyperthyroidism and ophthalmopathy. The TCR beta CDR3 regions underwent amplification using RNA transcripts as the source. TCR CDR3 underwent first-round RT-PCR with the HTBI primer set. TCRdb reanalysed the multiplex PCR reads using MiXCR and keeps one entry per CDR3 protein. The sample contains under 350,000 distinct CDR3 sequences, roughly 18% of which appear only once. Source material: blood. The receptors here all came from a woman between 45 and 65 years old with Graves' hyperthyroidism.

The V call is TRBV27, the J call TRBJ1-1; D gene unclear. V was cut by 2 bases and J by 1 base, with 11 bases left in between. This CDR3 has 15 amino acids. The germline CDR1 and CDR2 sequences are MNHEY and SMNVEV (reference sequence). The DNA for the CDR3 is TGTGCCAGCAGTTTAACTGTAGGACCGAACACTGAAGCTTTCTTT. This codes for CASSLTVGPNTEAFF.

The V and J genes are TRBV12-3 or TRBV12-4 and TRBJ2-5; 7 bases are shared with TRBD2. The CDR3 is 14 amino acids. Trimming took 6 bases from V and 5 from J; bases not matched to a gene: 9. In nucleotides, the CDR3 is TGTGCCAGCAGCCAAAGCGGGATGTGGGAGACCCAGTACTTC. Encoded protein: CASSQSGMWETQYF.

The chain carries TRBV5-1 and TRBJ2-5, with TRBD1 identical over 8 bases. Germline values: CDR1 SGHRS, CDR2 YFSETQ. The CDR3 length is 15 residues. Germline trimming cut 3 bases from V and 2 bases from J; bases unmatched to any gene: 6. DNA of the CDR3: TGCGCCAGCAGCTCCCAGGGGGCAGTTCAAGAGACCCAGTACTTC. It yields the protein CASSSQGAVQETQYF.

Only a few counts were recorded for this clonotype. CDR3: CASSVGAGGYTF. In DNA, the CDR3 is TGTGCCAGCAGTGTAGGGGCCGGGGGCTACACCTTC. The V gene is TRBV2, the J gene TRBJ1-2; D possibly corresponds to TRBD1 (5 bases). Germline assignment: CDR1 SNHLY and CDR2 FYNNEI. V shed 4 bases and J shed 8 bases, with 11 bases lying between them. This CDR3 comprises 12 residues.

This clonotype was recorded at least ten times. The V call is TRBV12-3 or TRBV12-4, the J call TRBJ2-2, with D possibly TRBD2 on 5 matching bases. The CDR3 is 14 amino acids. Trimming took 6 bases from V and 1 from J, leaving 9 bases between them. The CDR3 coding sequence is TGTGCCAGCAGCCGGGATTTGAACACCGGGGAGCTGTTTTTT. Protein sequence: CASSRDLNTGELFF.

The CDR3 DNA reads TGTGCCAGCAGCATGAGCGGCGGTACGAGCGAGGAAAAACTGTTTTTT. This encodes CASSMSGGTSEEKLFF. J is TRBJ1-4 and V is TRBV9, with D hard to call. V was clipped by 4 bases and J by 8 bases, with 21 bases between them. CDR1 and CDR2 (germline): SGDLS, YYNGEE. This CDR3 comprises 16 residues.

This clonotype occurred many times. The CDR3 DNA is TGCAGTGCTCGATCCGGGATTGAGGATACGCAGTATTTT. Its translation: CSARSGIEDTQYF. The chain carries TRBV20-1 and TRBJ2-3; possibly TRBD2 for D (5 bases). Germline loops: CDR1 DFQATT, CDR2 SNEGSKA (reference sequence). Trimming removed 5 bases at V and 6 bases at J, with 15 bases between. The CDR3 spans 13 residues.

The chain is built from TRBV11-2 and TRBJ2-5; 8 nucleotides match TRBD2. The ends lost 5 bases at V and 2 bases at J; junction bases unmatched: 10. Germline V gives CDR1 SGHAT, CDR2 FQNNGV. CDR3 length: 16 residues. Here the CDR3 reads CASSQGLLADQETQYF. The CDR3 region has the DNA TGTGCCAGCAGCCAAGGCTTACTAGCGGATCAAGAGACCCAGTACTTC.